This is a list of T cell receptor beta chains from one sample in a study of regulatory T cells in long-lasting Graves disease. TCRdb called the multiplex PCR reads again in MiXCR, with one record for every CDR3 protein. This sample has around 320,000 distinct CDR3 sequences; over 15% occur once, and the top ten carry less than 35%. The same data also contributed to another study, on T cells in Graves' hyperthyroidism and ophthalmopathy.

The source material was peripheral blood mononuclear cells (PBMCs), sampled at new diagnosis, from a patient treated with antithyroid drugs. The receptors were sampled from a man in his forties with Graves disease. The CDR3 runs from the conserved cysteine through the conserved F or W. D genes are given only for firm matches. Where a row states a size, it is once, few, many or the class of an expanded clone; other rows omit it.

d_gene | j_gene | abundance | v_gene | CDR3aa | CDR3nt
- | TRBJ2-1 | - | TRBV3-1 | CASSQGEGYEQFF | TGTGCCAGCAGCCAAGGAGAGGGCTATGAGCAGTTCTTC
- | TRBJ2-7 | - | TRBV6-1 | CASSPTGIEQYF | TGTGCCAGCAGTCCTACAGGGATCGAGCAGTACTTC
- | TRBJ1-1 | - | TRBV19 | CASSIPWGARTEAFF | TGTGCCAGTAGTATACCTTGGGGGGCACGCACTGAAGCTTTCTTT
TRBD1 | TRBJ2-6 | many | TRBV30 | CAWRRGTGGTGANVLTF | TGTGCCTGGAGGAGGGGGACAGGGGGCACTGGGGCCAACGTCCTGACTTTC
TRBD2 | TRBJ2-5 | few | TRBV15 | CATGGGTQETQYF | TGTGCCACCGGCGGGGGGACCCAAGAGACCCAGTACTTC
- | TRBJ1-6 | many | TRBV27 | CASSLRGGGVGNSPLHF | TGTGCCAGCAGTCTTCGCGGGGGTGGCGTAGGTAATTCACCCCTCCACTTT
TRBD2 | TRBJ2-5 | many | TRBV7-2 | CASSPRTSGGSGRTQYF | TGTGCCAGCAGCCCACGGACTAGCGGGGGGTCGGGTAGGACCCAGTACTTC
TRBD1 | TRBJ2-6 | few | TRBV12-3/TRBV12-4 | CASSFGQGSQWWFGANVLTF | TGTGCCAGCAGTTTTGGACAGGGCTCCCAATGGTGGTTTGGGGCCAACGTCCTGACTTTC
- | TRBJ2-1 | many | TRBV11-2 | CASSPDYSYNEQFF | TGTGCCAGCAGCCCGGACTACTCCTACAATGAGCAGTTCTTC
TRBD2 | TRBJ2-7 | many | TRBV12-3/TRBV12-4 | CASSSTSGATYEQYF | TGTGCCAGCAGTTCGACTAGCGGGGCCACCTACGAGCAGTACTTC
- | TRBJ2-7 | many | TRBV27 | CASSWATSGEQYF | TGTGCCAGCAGTTGGGCCACTAGTGGGGAGCAGTACTTC
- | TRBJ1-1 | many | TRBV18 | CASSPPTIRYTEAFF | TGTGCCAGCTCACCACCTACCATCCGGTACACTGAAGCTTTCTTT
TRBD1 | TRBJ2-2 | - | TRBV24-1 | CATSDGTGNTGELFF | TGTGCCACCAGTGATGGGACAGGGAACACCGGGGAGCTGTTTTTT
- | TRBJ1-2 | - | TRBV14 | CASSQEINYGYTF | TGTGCCAGCAGCCAAGAAATCAACTATGGCTACACCTTC
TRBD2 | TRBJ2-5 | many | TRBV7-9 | CASSLGASGGAWATQETQYF | TGTGCCAGCAGCTTAGGTGCTAGCGGGGGGGCGTGGGCCACCCAAGAGACCCAGTACTTC
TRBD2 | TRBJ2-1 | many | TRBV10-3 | CAISGLAGGYNEQFF | TGTGCCATCAGTGGTCTAGCGGGGGGCTACAATGAGCAGTTCTTC
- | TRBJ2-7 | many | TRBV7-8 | CASSLARIVDYEQYF | TGTGCCAGCAGCTTAGCGCGAATAGTTGACTACGAGCAGTACTTC
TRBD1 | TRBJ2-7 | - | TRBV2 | CASSDWTGQGYEQYF | TGTGCCAGCAGTGATTGGACGGGACAGGGCTACGAGCAGTACTTC
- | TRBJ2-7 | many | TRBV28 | CASRQGGSYEQYF | TGTGCCAGCAGACAGGGGGGGTCCTACGAGCAGTACTTC
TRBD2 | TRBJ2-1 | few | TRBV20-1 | CSAKETSGLYNEQFF | TGCAGTGCTAAAGAGACTAGCGGTCTCTACAATGAGCAGTTCTTC
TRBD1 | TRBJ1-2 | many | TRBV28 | CASSRDRTYGYTF | TGTGCCAGCAGTAGGGACAGGACCTATGGCTACACCTTC
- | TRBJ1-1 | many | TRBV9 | CASSVVFKRGTEAFF | TGTGCCAGCAGCGTAGTGTTTAAGAGGGGCACTGAAGCTTTCTTT
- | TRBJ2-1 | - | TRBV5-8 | CASSLVLGLYNEQFF | TGTGCCAGCAGCCTTGTCCTGGGGCTCTACAATGAGCAGTTCTTC
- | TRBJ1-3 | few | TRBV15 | CATSRDPSSGNTIYF | TGTGCCACCAGCAGAGACCCATCATCAGGAAACACCATATATTTT
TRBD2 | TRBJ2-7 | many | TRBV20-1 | CSARRGGSYEQYF | TGCAGTGCTCGTCGCGGGGGCTCCTACGAGCAGTACTTC
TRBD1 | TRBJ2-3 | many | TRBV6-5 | CASSYSWDRNTDTQYF | TGTGCCAGCAGTTACTCTTGGGACAGAAACACAGATACGCAGTATTTT
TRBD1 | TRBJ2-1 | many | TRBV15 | CATSTRTGNNEQFF | TGTGCCACCAGCACTAGGACAGGGAACAATGAGCAGTTCTTC
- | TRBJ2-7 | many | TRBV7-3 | CASSLGNEQYF | TGTGCCAGCAGCTTAGGGAACGAGCAGTACTTC
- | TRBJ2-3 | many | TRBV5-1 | CASSMMDRTTDTQYF | TGCGCCAGCAGCATGATGGACAGAACCACAGATACGCAGTATTTT
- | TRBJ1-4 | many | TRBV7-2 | CASSRRSRGDPNEKLFF | TGTGCCAGCAGCCGGAGGAGCCGTGGGGATCCTAATGAAAAACTGTTTTTT
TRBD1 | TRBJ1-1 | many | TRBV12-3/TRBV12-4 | CASSLQGSLNTEAFF | TGTGCCAGCAGCCTACAGGGGTCCTTGAACACTGAAGCTTTCTTT
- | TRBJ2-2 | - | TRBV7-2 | CASSLGIAGTNTGELFF | TGTGCCAGCAGCTTAGGGATAGCTGGAACGAACACCGGGGAGCTGTTTTTT
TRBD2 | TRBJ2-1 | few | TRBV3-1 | CASSQDWAGGGNEQFF | TGTGCCAGCAGCCAAGATTGGGCGGGAGGTGGCAATGAGCAGTTCTTC
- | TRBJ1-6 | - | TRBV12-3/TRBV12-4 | CAGSRTSTNSPLHF | TGTGCCGGCAGCCGTACTAGTACAAATTCACCCCTCCACTTT
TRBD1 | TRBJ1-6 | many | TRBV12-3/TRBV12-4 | CASRRTGLDSPLHF | TGTGCCAGCAGGAGGACAGGGCTTGATTCACCCCTCCACTTT
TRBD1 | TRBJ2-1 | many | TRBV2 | CAGTGGGNEQFF | TGTGCCGGGACAGGGGGAGGTAATGAGCAGTTCTTC
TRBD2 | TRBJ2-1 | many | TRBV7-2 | CASSLRQGLALLEQFF | TGTGCCAGCAGCTTACGTCAGGGACTAGCGCTGCTTGAGCAGTTCTTC
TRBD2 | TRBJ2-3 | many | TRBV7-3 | CASSRGTSGGADTQYF | TGTGCCAGCAGCCGCGGGACTAGCGGGGGTGCAGATACGCAGTATTTT
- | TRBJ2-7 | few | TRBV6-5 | CASSSRGREQYF | TGTGCCAGCAGTTCCCGGGGACGCGAGCAGTACTTC
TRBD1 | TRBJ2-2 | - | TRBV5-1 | CASSLVGGSSTGKLFF | TGCGCCAGCAGCTTGGTAGGGGGCAGCAGTACCGGGAAGCTGTTTTTT
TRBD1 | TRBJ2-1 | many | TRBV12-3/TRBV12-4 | CASGDRGVKEQFF | TGTGCCAGCGGGGACAGGGGGGTAAAAGAGCAGTTCTTC
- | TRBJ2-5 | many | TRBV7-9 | CASSSPGNETQYF | TGTGCCAGCAGCTCCCCGGGGAATGAGACCCAGTACTTC
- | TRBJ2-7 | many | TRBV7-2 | CASSFRPYEQYF | TGTGCCAGCAGCTTCCGCCCCTACGAGCAGTACTTC
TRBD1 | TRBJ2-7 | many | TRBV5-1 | CASRARDSSYEQYF | TGCGCCAGCAGGGCCCGGGACAGCTCCTACGAGCAGTACTTC
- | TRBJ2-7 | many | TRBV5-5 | CASSKPVSYEQYF | TGTGCCAGCAGCAAACCAGTCTCCTACGAGCAGTACTTC
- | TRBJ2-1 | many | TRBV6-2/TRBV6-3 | CAADRLGSSYNEQFF | TGTGCCGCGGACCGGTTAGGGAGCTCCTACAATGAGCAGTTCTTC
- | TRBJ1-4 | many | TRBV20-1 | CSARAGSNEKLFF | TGCAGTGCTAGAGCAGGGTCTAATGAAAAACTGTTTTTT
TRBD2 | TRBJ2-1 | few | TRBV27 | CASSFGRGGGYEQFF | TGTGCCAGCAGTTTCGGGCGGGGGGGGGGATATGAGCAGTTCTTC
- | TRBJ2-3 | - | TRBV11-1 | CASSSRAEPDTQYF | TGTGCCAGCAGCTCCCGGGCGGAGCCAGATACGCAGTATTTT
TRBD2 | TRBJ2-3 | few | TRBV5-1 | CASSLGATSGGADTQYF | TGCGCCAGCAGCTTGGGCGCTACTAGCGGGGGGGCGGATACGCAGTATTTT
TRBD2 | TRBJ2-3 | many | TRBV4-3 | CASSQDRRGLARSTDTQYF | TGCGCCAGCAGCCAAGATCGGCGCGGACTAGCGAGAAGCACAGATACGCAGTATTTT
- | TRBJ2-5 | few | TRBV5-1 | CASSWGALQETQYF | TGCGCCAGCAGCTGGGGGGCCCTCCAAGAGACCCAGTACTTC
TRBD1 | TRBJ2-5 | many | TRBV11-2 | CASSFTRGLGETQYF | TGTGCCAGCAGCTTCACCAGGGGGCTGGGGGAGACCCAGTACTTC
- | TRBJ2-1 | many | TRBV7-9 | CASSLGQAAYNEQFF | TGTGCCAGCAGCTTAGGACAGGCGGCTTACAATGAGCAGTTCTTC
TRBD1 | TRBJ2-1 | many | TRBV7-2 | CASSLRGTGGNNEQFF | TGTGCCAGCAGCTTAAGGGGGACAGGGGGCAACAATGAGCAGTTCTTC
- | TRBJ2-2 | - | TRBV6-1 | CASSTGIYTGELFF | TGTGCCAGCAGTACAGGGATTTACACCGGGGAGCTGTTTTTT
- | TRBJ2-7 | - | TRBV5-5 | CASSLGQTYYEQYF | TGTGCCAGCAGCTTGGGGCAGACATACTACGAGCAGTACTTC